This T cell receptor (beta chain) was observed in a study of blood T cells in healthy people across ages. General study findings and limits: Age brought a roughly linear fall in TCR beta diversity measured per million T cells.

V dropped 0 bases and J dropped 4; count of bases not matched to a gene: 3. Looked up from germline, CDR1 is GTSNPN and CDR2 is SVGIG (reference sequence). The CDR3 runs to 13 residues. Points on this clonotype: Antigen unknown.

Using a J-beta primer mix together with a sample-barcoded 5' primer, a second PCR was run for roughly 7 to 11 cycles. Each CDR3 protein gets one entry after TCRdb re-called the 5' RACE reads with MiXCR. Of more than 1,400,000 distinct CDR3 sequences listed, approximately 38% are singletons. This TCR was recovered from a woman younger than 30 in good health. The gene calls are TRBV30 and TRBJ2-7, with TRBD1 identical over 7 bases. The sequenced sample was blood. The CDR3 region has the DNA TGTGCCTGGAGTGTAGGGACAGAGTACGAGCAGTACTTC. Its translation is CAWSVGTEYEQYF. The entire variable domain, with the rest obtained from reference TRBV30 and TRBJ2-7, is as follows: SQTIHQWPATLVQPVGSPLSLECTVEGTSNPNLYWYRQAAGRGLQLLFYSVGIGQISSEVPQNLSASRPQDRQFILSSKKLLLSDSGFYLCAWSVGTEYEQYFGPGTRLTVT.